The TCR beta chain under discussion was sequenced for a study of post-analysis software for immune sequencing data. The TCR beta cDNA libraries carried unique molecular identifiers. T cells, about 0.9 to 11 million of them, yielded roughly 0.5 million cDNA molecules. TCRdb ran MiXCR on the PCR reads and lists one entry per CDR3 protein. The table shows fewer than 850,000 distinct CDR3 sequences, with 25% to 30% occurring only once. Trimming pared 1 base from V and 7 bases from J, leaving 11 bases between. Germline CDR1 SGHAT, CDR2 FQNNGV. This CDR3 is 14 amino acids long. Notes on the study in general: Controls significantly exceeded multiple sclerosis patients in normalized Chao1 diversity. Several TRBV segments occurring more often in patients than controls included TRBV5-6, TRBV5-1 and TRBV20-1.

The sample holds a few counts of this clonotype. Its cognate antigen is unknown. Sequenced input: blood. This chain links TRBV11-2 with TRBJ2-1; the D call may be TRBD1 or TRBD2 (6 bases each). The sequence came from a girl aged 5-17 years with multiple sclerosis. CDR3 sequence reads: CASSLGLGGNEQFF. The CDR3 bases are TGTGCCAGCAGCTTAGGACTAGGGGGGAATGAGCAGTTCTTC.